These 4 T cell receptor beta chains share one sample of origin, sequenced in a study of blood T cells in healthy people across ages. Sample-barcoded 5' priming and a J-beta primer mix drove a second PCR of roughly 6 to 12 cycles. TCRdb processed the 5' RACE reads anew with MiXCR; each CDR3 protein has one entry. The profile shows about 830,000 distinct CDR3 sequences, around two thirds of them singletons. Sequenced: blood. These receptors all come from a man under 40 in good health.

CDR3 in DNA: TGCGCCAGCAGATCCGGGCTGGCCGGGGAGACCCAGTACTTC. Its protein is CASRSGLAGETQYF. The chain recombines TRBV5-1 with TRBJ2-5; D gene uncertain. CDR3 length: 14 residues. Germline V gives CDR1 SGHRS, CDR2 YFSETQ. V lost 5 bases and J 5 bases, leaving 16 bases between the germline ends.

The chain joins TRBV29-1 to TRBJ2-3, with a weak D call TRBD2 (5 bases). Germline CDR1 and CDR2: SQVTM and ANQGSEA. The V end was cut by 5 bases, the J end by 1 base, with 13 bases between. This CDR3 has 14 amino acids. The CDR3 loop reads CSVFKGEGTDTQYF. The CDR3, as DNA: TGCAGCGTTTTCAAGGGAGAGGGCACAGATACGCAGTATTTT.

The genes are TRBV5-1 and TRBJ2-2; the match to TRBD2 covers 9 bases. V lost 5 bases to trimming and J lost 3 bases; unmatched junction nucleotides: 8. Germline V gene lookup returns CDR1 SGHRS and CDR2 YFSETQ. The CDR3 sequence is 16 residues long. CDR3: CASRKSAGGDTGELFF. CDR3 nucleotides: TGCGCCAGCAGGAAGTCAGCGGGGGGCGACACCGGGGAGCTGTTTTTT. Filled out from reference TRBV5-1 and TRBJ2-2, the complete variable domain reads KAGVTQTPRYLIKTRGQQVTLSCSPISGHRSVSWYQQTPGQGLQFLFEYFSETQRNKGNFPGRFSGRQFSNSRSEMNVSTLELGDSALYLCASRKSAGGDTGELFFGEGSRLTVL.

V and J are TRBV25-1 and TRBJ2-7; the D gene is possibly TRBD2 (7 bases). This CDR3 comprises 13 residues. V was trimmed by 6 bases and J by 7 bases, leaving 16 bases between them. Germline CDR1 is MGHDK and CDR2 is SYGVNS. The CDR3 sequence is CASRIGGAEEQYF. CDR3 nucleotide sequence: TGTGCCAGCAGGATAGGGGGGGCTGAAGAGCAGTACTTC.